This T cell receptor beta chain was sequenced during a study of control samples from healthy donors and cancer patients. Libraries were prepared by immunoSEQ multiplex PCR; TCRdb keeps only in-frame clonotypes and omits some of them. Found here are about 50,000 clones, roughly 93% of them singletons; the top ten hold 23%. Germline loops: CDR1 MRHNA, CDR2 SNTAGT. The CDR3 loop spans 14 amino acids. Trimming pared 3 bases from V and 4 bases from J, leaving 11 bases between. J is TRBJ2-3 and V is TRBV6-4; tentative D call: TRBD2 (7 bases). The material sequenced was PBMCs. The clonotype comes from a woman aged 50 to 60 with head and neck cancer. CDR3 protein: CASSEGGASDTQYF. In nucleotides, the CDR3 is TGTGCCAGCAGTGAAGGGGGGGCGTCAGATACGCAGTATTTT.